These 25 T cell receptor beta chains share one sample of origin, sequenced in a study of monozygotic twins with inflammatory bowel disease. TCRdb re-called the 5' RACE reads and gives one entry per CDR3 protein, without DNA. The sample totals about 440,000 distinct CDR3 sequences; its top ten clones hold approximately 2.4%. Sequenced: blood. These receptors originate from a human donor with ulcerative colitis or Crohn's disease, or a healthy co-twin of an affected twin (not recorded which).

CDR3: CASSLGLAGGSRSYEQYF. This sequence joins TRBV5-1 and TRBJ2-7; without DNA, the TCRdb call of TRBD2 cannot be checked. This CDR3 has 18 amino acids. In germline, CDR1 is SGHRS, CDR2 YFSETQ.

V usage is TRBV4-1 and J usage is TRBJ2-3; TCRdb proposes TRBD1, but this gene call is untestable without DNA. CDR3 length: 15 residues. Germline values: CDR1 MGHRA, CDR2 YSYEKL. The CDR3 sequence is CASSHGDRGPDTQYF.

CDR3 residues: CASSQDRGPTDYTF. The chain joins TRBV5-1 to TRBJ1-2; TCRdb gives TRBD1 as the D gene, but with no DNA this cannot be confirmed. Germline CDR1 is SGHRS and CDR2 is YFSETQ. The length of the CDR3 is 14 residues.

The J gene is TRBJ1-5, the V gene TRBV30; the TRBD1 assignment by TCRdb is unverifiable without DNA. There are 12 residues in the CDR3. The germline gives CDR1 GTSNPN, CDR2 SVGIG (reference sequence). CDR3 protein: CAWGGSNQPQHF.

The chain joins TRBV5-5 to TRBJ2-2. Germline CDR1 reads SGHKS; CDR2 reads YYEKEE (reference sequence). This CDR3 has 14 amino acids. The CDR3: CASSSTLNTGELFF.

V is TRBV3-1 and J is TRBJ2-3. The CDR3 extends over 13 amino acids. From germline, CDR1 is LGHDT and CDR2 YNNKEL (reference sequence). The CDR3: CASSQEITDTQYF.

The chain is built from TRBV9 and TRBJ2-1; TCRdb gives TRBD2 as the D gene, but with no DNA this cannot be confirmed. In germline, CDR1 is SGDLS, CDR2 YYNGEE. The CDR3 loop spans 14 amino acids. Here the CDR3 reads CASSLGGLASEQFF.

This rearrangement joins TRBV10-3 to TRBJ1-4; TCRdb reports TRBD1, a call that lacks DNA to check it against. This CDR3 has 12 residues. CDR1 is ENHRY, CDR2 SYGVKD, per germline. CDR3 region: CATGVTNEKLFF.

The chain recombines TRBV13 with TRBJ1-1. Germline-derived CDR1 and CDR2 are PRHDT and FYEKMQ (reference sequence). The length of the CDR3 is 14 residues. The CDR3 reads CASSLRPETAEAFF.

The V and J genes are TRBV7-3 and TRBJ1-1; TCRdb lists TRBD1, though no DNA is available to test this call. Germline V lookup: CDR1 SGHTA, CDR2 FQGTGA. The CDR3 has 13 amino acids. CDR3: CASSSRPGVEAFF.

CDR3 sequence reads: CASNPTGNQPQHF. J is TRBJ1-5 and V is TRBV12-3 or TRBV12-4. This CDR3 region has 13 residues.

This chain connects TRBV12-5 to TRBJ1-2. Per the germline V gene, CDR1 is LGHNT and CDR2 is FRNRAP. This CDR3 contains 15 residues. The chain's CDR3 is CASGLVGQRNYGYTF.

The chain combines TRBV20-1 with TRBJ1-5; TCRdb designates TRBD1, a call that cannot be tested without DNA. CDR3 length: 15 amino acids. CDR1 is DFQATT and CDR2 is SNEGSKA in the germline V gene (reference sequence). The CDR3 here is CSARTPGQPNQPQHF.

The chain couples TRBV13 to TRBJ1-4. Germline V CDR1 and CDR2: PRHDT, FYEKMQ (reference sequence). The CDR3 consists of 15 residues. Here the CDR3 reads CASSLRRTAGEKLFF.

The chain combines TRBV5-8 with TRBJ1-1; TCRdb designates TRBD1, a call that cannot be tested without DNA. This CDR3 spans 15 amino acids. Per germline, CDR1 SGHTS and CDR2 YDEGEE. The CDR3 sequence: CASSPSAQGGSEAFF.

The V gene is TRBV18, the J gene TRBJ1-3; no DNA is available, so the TRBD1 call from TCRdb remains unchecked. The germline V gene encodes CDR1 KGHSH and CDR2 LQKENI. There are 15 residues in the CDR3. The chain's CDR3 is CASSPPGQGGNTIYF.

The chain links TRBV5-1 to TRBJ2-2; the TCRdb D gene call, TRBD1, has no DNA to confirm it. In germline, CDR1 is SGHRS, CDR2 YFSETQ. The CDR3 is 15 amino acids. The CDR3: CASSSSRSIGGELFF.

The rearrangement uses TRBV12-3 or TRBV12-4 and TRBJ2-1. This CDR3 comprises 13 residues. The CDR3 loop reads CASSRQGSSEQFF.

The chain is built from TRBV18 and TRBJ2-3. The CDR3 is 14 amino acids. Germline CDR1 and CDR2: KGHSH and LQKENI. The CDR3 here is CASSPAGATDTQYF.

The rearrangement uses TRBV27 and TRBJ1-1; as DNA is missing, the TRBD1 call by TCRdb cannot be tested. The germline V gene has CDR1 MNHEY and CDR2 SMNVEV (reference sequence). The length of the CDR3 is 14 residues. This CDR3 is CASSHKTVNTEAFF.

This chain links TRBV5-6 with TRBJ2-7; there is no DNA to check the TCRdb D call of TRBD1. CDR1 and CDR2 (germline): SGHDT, YYEEEE. CDR3 length: 13 residues. This CDR3 is CASSTTWTGGQYF. Supplemented by reference TRBV5-6 and TRBJ2-7, the full variable domain reads DAGVTQSPTHLIKTRGQQVTLRCSPKSGHDTVSWYQQALGQGPQFIFQYYEEEERQRGNFPDRFSGHQFPNYSSELNVNALLLGDSALYLCASSTTWTGGQYFGPGTRLTVT.

The CDR3 region is CASSLVAGELIF. This chain connects TRBV5-4 to TRBJ2-2. Germline loops: CDR1 SGHNT, CDR2 YYREEE (reference sequence). CDR3 length equals 12 residues.

The CDR3 reads CSAFRASTDTQYF. The rearrangement joins TRBV20-1 to TRBJ2-3. The CDR3 consists of 13 residues. CDR1 and CDR2 from the germline V gene are DFQATT and SNEGSKA (reference sequence).

The chain recombines TRBV7-2 with TRBJ2-5; TCRdb returns TRBD1, unconfirmable since there is no DNA. Germline loops: CDR1 SGHTA, CDR2 FQGNSA. This CDR3 region has 16 residues. The CDR3 sequence: CASSLDPSRGGETQYF.

CDR3 amino acids: CASTSWGVTDTQYF. The rearrangement joins TRBV12-3 or TRBV12-4 to TRBJ2-3; TCRdb indicates TRBD1, and absent DNA this call remains unverified. The CDR3 is made up of 14 amino acids.